The T cell receptor beta chain under discussion was sequenced for a study of patients and donors after allogeneic stem cell transplantation. TCRdb analysed the RT-PCR reads with MiXCR anew, one entry per CDR3 protein. This repertoire shows roughly 880,000 distinct CDR3 sequences, roughly 18% found once; its top ten account for under 6.5%. From germline, CDR1 is DFQATT and CDR2 SNEGSKA (reference sequence). V shed 3 bases and J 1 base; nucleotides not matched to a gene: 6. The CDR3 is 15 amino acids. The V call is TRBV20-1, the J call TRBJ1-5; 7 bases match TRBD1. Sequencing input: blood, either unsorted or a sorted T cell fraction (not recorded which). The clonotype was recovered from a human donor who was either an allogeneic HSCT recipient or a stem cell or donor lymphocyte infusion donor (not recorded which). It is not recorded whose cells these are; they may come from a transplant donor. The CDR3 coding sequence is TGCAGTGCTAGGGCCCCCAGGGGGAGCAATCAGCCCCAGCATTTT. Protein sequence: CSARAPRGSNQPQHF.